This entry features one T cell receptor beta chain sequence. Its antigen is not known. Genomic DNA from each subset was divided evenly over several immunoSEQ plates. The repertoire was sequenced with immunoSEQ multiplex PCR; TCRdb's copy has only in-frame clones and lacks some. Of 2,100,000 or so clones in the sample, more than 90% were seen once. The sample belongs to a study of shared clonotypes between healthy human individuals. Study-level information: Used for every donor were three CD4 naive, three CD4 memory, two CD8 naive and one CD8 memory plate.

Findings of the study overall: Of the naive CD4 clonotypes, around 4.8% were shared across a handful of donors. Among donors, sharing of clonotypes was expected to be affected by sequencing depth.

This TCR derives from a man aged 18 to 29 in good health. The specimen sequenced was naive CD4+ T cells sorted from blood. Subset denoted: CD45RA+ positively selected.

Written as DNA, the CDR3 is TGTGCCAGCAGCTTCTTTAATGAGCAGTTCTTC. Translated: CASSFFNEQFF. The chain links TRBV7-8 to TRBJ2-1; D not resolved. CDR3 length: 11 amino acids. V shed 3 bases and J shed 7 bases, with 4 bases lying between them. The germline gives CDR1 SGHVS, CDR2 FQNEAQ.